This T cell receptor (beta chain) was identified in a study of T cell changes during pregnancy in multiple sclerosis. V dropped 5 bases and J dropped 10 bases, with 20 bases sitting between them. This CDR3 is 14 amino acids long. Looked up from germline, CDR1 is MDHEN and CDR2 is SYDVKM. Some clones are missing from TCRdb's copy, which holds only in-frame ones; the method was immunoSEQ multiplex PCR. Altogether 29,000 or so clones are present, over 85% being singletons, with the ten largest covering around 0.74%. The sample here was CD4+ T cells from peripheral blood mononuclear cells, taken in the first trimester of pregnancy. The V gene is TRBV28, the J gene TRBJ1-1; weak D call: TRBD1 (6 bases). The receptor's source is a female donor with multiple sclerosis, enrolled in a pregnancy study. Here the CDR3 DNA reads TGTGCCAGCAGTCCCCCTAGCTGGGGAGGGGGAGCTTTCTTT. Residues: CASSPPSWGGGAFF.